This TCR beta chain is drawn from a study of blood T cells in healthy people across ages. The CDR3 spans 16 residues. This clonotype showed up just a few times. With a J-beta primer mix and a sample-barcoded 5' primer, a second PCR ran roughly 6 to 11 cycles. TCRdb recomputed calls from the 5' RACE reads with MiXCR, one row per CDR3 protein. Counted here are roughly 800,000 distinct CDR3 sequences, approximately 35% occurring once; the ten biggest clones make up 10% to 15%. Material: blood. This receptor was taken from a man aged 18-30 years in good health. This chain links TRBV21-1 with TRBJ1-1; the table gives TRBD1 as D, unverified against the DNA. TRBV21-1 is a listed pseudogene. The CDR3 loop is CARQGGDRGKNTEAFF. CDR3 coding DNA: TGTGCCAGACAAGGAGGGGACAGGGGCAAGAACACTGAAGCTTTCTTT.